The 32 T cell receptor beta chains below all came from one sample that was sequenced in a study of radiotherapy plus CTLA-4 blockade in lung cancer. Measured with immunoSEQ multiplex PCR; TCRdb has only the in-frame clones, and not every one. The table includes about 120,000 clones, around 90% detected once. The input for sequencing was peripheral blood, taken from a patient treated with radiotherapy plus ipilimumab. The receptors were sampled from a human donor with non-small cell lung cancer that progressed on radiotherapy plus ipilimumab.

This clone has only one observation. The chain carries TRBV10-2 and TRBJ2-1; no reliable D call. The V end was cut by 6 bases, the J end by 4 bases, with 13 bases between. The CDR3 covers 14 residues. Germline V CDR1 and CDR2: WSHSY, SAAADI. The CDR3 reads CASREVPPYNEQFF. Written as DNA, the CDR3 is TGCGCCAGCAGAGAGGTTCCGCCTTACAATGAGCAGTTCTTC.

The chain links TRBV27 to TRBJ2-7; D is possibly TRBD1 (6 bases). The ends were cut back, 5 bases at V and 6 bases at J, with 14 bases in the middle. The V gene's germline CDR1 is MNHEY and CDR2 SMNVEV (reference sequence). This CDR3 is built from 13 residues. The CDR3 loop is CASSARGKSEQYF. Written as DNA, the CDR3 is TGTGCCAGCAGTGCTAGGGGGAAAAGCGAGCAGTACTTC.

The rearrangement links TRBV29-1 to TRBJ2-1, with D maybe TRBD2 (6 bases). CDR1 and CDR2 from the germline V gene are SQVTM and ANQGSEA. This CDR3 has 15 residues. Trimming shortened V by 6 bases and J by 2 bases, and 17 bases separated the two germline ends. The CDR3 DNA reads as TGCAGCGTCCCAGGTGGTAGCGGTACCTACAATGAGCAGTTCTTC. It translates to CSVPGGSGTYNEQFF.

This clone was found once. The chain carries TRBV19 and TRBJ2-7; TRBD2 aligns across 8 bases. Trimming removed 3 bases from V and 3 bases from J; junction bases left unmatched: 7. Germline-derived CDR1 and CDR2 are LNHDA and SQIVND (reference sequence). This CDR3 has 15 amino acids. This CDR3 reads CASSIRSSGHYEQYF. CDR3 sequence (DNA): TGTGCCAGTAGTATTCGATCTAGCGGGCACTACGAGCAGTACTTC.

The gene calls are TRBV27 and TRBJ1-2, with D perhaps TRBD1 (6 bases). There are 14 residues in the CDR3. V gave up 5 bases and J gave up 8 bases, with 18 bases separating them. Germline V CDR1 and CDR2: MNHEY, SMNVEV (reference sequence). CDR3 nucleotide sequence: TGTGCCAGCAGTATCCGGTTAGGGGGATACGGCTACACCTTC. Its translation is CASSIRLGGYGYTF.

The rearrangement uses TRBV19 and TRBJ2-3, with a possible D match to TRBD2 (5 bases). Germline CDR1 is LNHDA and CDR2 is SQIVND (reference sequence). This CDR3 spans 13 amino acids. Trimming stripped 5 bases from V and 2 bases from J, with 8 bases between. The CDR3 reads CASSPDSTDTQYF. CDR3 DNA sequence: TGTGCCAGTAGTCCGGACTCCACAGATACGCAGTATTTT.

The rearrangement uses TRBV5-6 and TRBJ2-1, with TRBD2 identical over 10 bases. Germline V gene lookup returns CDR1 SGHDT and CDR2 YYEEEE. The length of the CDR3 is 15 residues. V gave up 4 bases and J gave up 12 bases; unmatched junction bases: 13. The CDR3 region has the DNA TGTGCCAGCAGCCCCCATACTAGCGGGATTCCTCCGCAGTTCTTC. It translates to CASSPHTSGIPPQFF.

This clone was counted only a few times. The rearrangement links TRBV5-1 to TRBJ2-2; the match to TRBD1 covers 10 bases. There are 16 residues in the CDR3. V was clipped by 4 bases and J by 2 bases; unmatched bases: 5. Germline loops: CDR1 SGHRS, CDR2 YFSETQ. The CDR3 coding sequence is TGCGCCAGCAGCACGGACAGGGGGTTAAACACCGGGGAGCTGTTTTTT. Translating gives CASSTDRGLNTGELFF. The full variable domain, with the rest looked up from reference TRBV5-1 and TRBJ2-2, is KAGVTQTPRYLIKTRGQQVTLSCSPISGHRSVSWYQQTPGQGLQFLFEYFSETQRNKGNFPGRFSGRQFSNSRSEMNVSTLELGDSALYLCASSTDRGLNTGELFFGEGSRLTVL.

The chain links TRBV2 to TRBJ2-7; the D call may be TRBD1 or TRBD2 (5 bases each). CDR3 length: 14 amino acids. Between the trimmed V and J ends, which lost 6 bases and 2 bases, there was a span of 14 bases. The germline gives CDR1 SNHLY, CDR2 FYNNEI. In nucleotides, the CDR3 is TGTGCCAGCAGGCCGGGACGGGGACCCTACGAGCAGTACTTC. It yields the protein CASRPGRGPYEQYF. The full variable domain, its missing parts supplied by reference TRBV2 and TRBJ2-7, is EPEVTQTPSHQVTQMGQEVILRCVPISNHLYFYWYRQILGQKVEFLVSFYNNEISEKSEIFDDQFSVERPDGSNFTLKIRSTKLEDSAMYFCASRPGRGPYEQYFGPGTRLTVT.

J is TRBJ2-7 and V is TRBV7-2; 8 bases match TRBD2. In germline, CDR1 is SGHTA, CDR2 FQGNSA. With V trimmed by 5 bases and J by 5 bases, 8 bases remained unmatched. CDR3 length: 14 residues. The CDR3 nucleotides are TGTGCCAGCAGCCCGCGGGCGGGAGGCCACGAGCAGTACTTC. Its translation: CASSPRAGGHEQYF.

This clone was counted once. The V and J genes are TRBV7-9 and TRBJ1-4; the D is unclear. V was clipped by 7 bases and J by 8 bases, with 11 bases between them. There are 12 residues in the CDR3. The germline V gene encodes CDR1 SEHNR and CDR2 FQNEAQ (reference sequence). In DNA, the CDR3 is TGTGCCAGCACCGCCTATGGGGAAAAACTGTTTTTT. This translates into CASTAYGEKLFF.

V is TRBV4-2 and J is TRBJ2-7; 9 positions agree with TRBD2. CDR3 size: 19 residues. CDR1 is LGHNA, CDR2 YNFKEQ, per germline. With V trimmed by 2 bases and J by 0 bases, 14 bases remained unmatched. The CDR3 loop is CASSQSGLAGPTLSYEQYF. Here the CDR3 DNA reads TGTGCCAGCAGCCAATCTGGGCTAGCGGGACCGACTCTCTCCTACGAGCAGTACTTC.

V usage is TRBV11-3 and J usage is TRBJ2-7; the match to TRBD1 covers 8 bases. CDR3 length equals 15 residues. Germline V gene lookup returns CDR1 SGHNT and CDR2 YENEEA. After removal of 0 bases from V and 7 bases from J, the junction contained 8 bases not matched to a gene. In DNA, the CDR3 is TGTGCCAGCAGCTTAGATCCGACAGGGGCGAGGGAGCAGTACTTC. It yields the protein CASSLDPTGAREQYF.

The rearrangement joins TRBV11-3 to TRBJ1-2, with 9 bases aligning to TRBD1. The germline CDR1 and CDR2 sequences are SGHNT and YENEEA. This CDR3 is 14 amino acids long. The junction had 3 bases not matched to a gene; V was cut back by 5 bases and J by 2 bases. CDR3 sequence: CASSPGQGNYGYTF. CDR3 coding DNA: TGTGCCAGCAGCCCAGGACAGGGGAACTATGGCTACACCTTC.

The gene calls are TRBV7-2 and TRBJ1-5, with D unresolved. The V end was cut by 2 bases, the J end by 4 bases, with 12 bases between. The CDR3 is 15 amino acids. CDR1 and CDR2 (germline): SGHTA, FQGNSA. CDR3 loop: CASSLNGGYNQPQHF. The DNA of the CDR3 is TGTGCCAGCAGCTTAAATGGTGGGTATAATCAGCCCCAGCATTTT.

The V and J genes are TRBV11-3 and TRBJ1-1; no reliable D call. The V gene's germline CDR1 is SGHNT and CDR2 YENEEA. The CDR3 runs 14 residues. With 5 bases removed from V and 3 bases from J, the gap between germline ends came to 13 bases. The CDR3 reads CASSPRTGDTEAFF. CDR3 nucleotide sequence: TGTGCCAGCAGCCCCCGGACCGGCGACACTGAAGCTTTCTTT.

The chain employs TRBV5-1 and TRBJ1-1; TRBD1 agrees at 11 bases. V gave up 4 bases and J gave up 1 base; unmatched junction bases: 3. Germline V gene lookup returns CDR1 SGHRS and CDR2 YFSETQ. CDR3 size: 15 residues. The CDR3 nucleotides read TGCGCCAGCAGCCCAGGGACAGGGGGGAACACTGAAGCTTTCTTT. Translation: CASSPGTGGNTEAFF.

The chain joins TRBV7-9 to TRBJ2-2; D is undetermined. CDR3 length: 14 amino acids. Trimming shortened V by 1 base and J by 7 bases, and 10 bases separated the two germline ends. Germline V gene lookup returns CDR1 SEHNR and CDR2 FQNEAQ (reference sequence). Here the CDR3 reads CASSLVAIGGELFF. CDR3 nucleotides: TGTGCCAGCAGCTTAGTGGCGATTGGCGGGGAGCTGTTTTTT.

This clone was observed once. V is TRBV5-4 and J is TRBJ2-5; D is unresolved. Germline CDR1 is SGHNT and CDR2 is YYREEE (reference sequence). The length of the CDR3 is 12 residues. Deletions cut 4 bases from V and 4 bases from J, with 8 bases between. CDR3: CASSSPPETQYF. Here the CDR3 DNA reads TGTGCCAGCAGCAGTCCTCCAGAGACCCAGTACTTC. Complete variable domain (other parts from reference TRBV5-4 and TRBJ2-5): ETGVTQSPTHLIKTRGQQVTLRCSSQSGHNTVSWYQQALGQGPQFIFQYYREEENGRGNFPPRFSGLQFPNYSSELNVNALELDDSALYLCASSSPPETQYFGPGTRLLVL.

The gene calls are TRBV5-1 and TRBJ2-1; no clear D gene. In germline, CDR1 is SGHRS, CDR2 YFSETQ. The CDR3 consists of 12 residues. Trimming removed 4 bases from V and 2 bases from J, with 4 bases in between. The CDR3 loop reads CASSQAYNEQFF. CDR3 in DNA: TGCGCCAGCAGCCAAGCCTACAATGAGCAGTTCTTC.

The DNA of the CDR3 is TGTGCCAGCAGCATAAGGACGGGACTAGCGGGTAACATTCAGTACTTC. Protein sequence: CASSIRTGLAGNIQYF. The gene calls are TRBV5-4 and TRBJ2-4, with 12 bases matching TRBD2. V was pared by 4 bases and J by 7 bases, with 9 bases of the junction left unmatched. Germline loops: CDR1 SGHNT, CDR2 YYREEE (reference sequence). CDR3 length: 16 residues.

The V and J genes are TRBV11-2 and TRBJ2-1; TRBD2 matches at 7 bases. V trimming: 0 bases; J trimming: 7 bases; junction bases outside the gene matches: 6. CDR3 size: 15 residues. CDR1 SGHAT and CDR2 FQNNGV come from the germline V gene. This CDR3 is CASSLDRGTKNEQFF. DNA of the CDR3: TGTGCCAGCAGCTTAGATCGGGGGACTAAGAATGAGCAGTTCTTC.

This rearrangement joins TRBV4-2 to TRBJ2-7; weak D call: TRBD2 (6 bases). Germline values: CDR1 LGHNA, CDR2 YNFKEQ. The CDR3 totals 16 residues. V shed 1 base and J shed 0 bases, with 13 bases lying between them. The CDR3 loop reads CASSQARTTLSYEQYF. CDR3 nucleotide sequence: TGTGCCAGCAGCCAAGCTAGGACTACGCTCTCCTACGAGCAGTACTTC.

This clone occurred once. This chain uses TRBV7-2 with TRBJ2-7; tentative D call: TRBD2 (5 bases). Per germline, CDR1 SGHTA and CDR2 FQGNSA. V was clipped by 5 bases and J by 1 base, with 12 bases between them. The length of the CDR3 is 14 residues. This CDR3 reads CASSLSRGSYEQYF. The CDR3 bases are TGTGCCAGCAGCCTAAGCCGGGGATCCTACGAGCAGTACTTC.

V is TRBV4-1 and J is TRBJ1-4, with TRBD1 matching 7 bases. V trimming: 4 bases; J trimming: 0 bases; junction bases outside the gene matches: 5. The CDR3 totals 16 residues. Germline lookup yields CDR1 MGHRA and CDR2 YSYEKL. CDR3: CASSRDRVATNEKLFF. The CDR3 region has the DNA TGCGCCAGCAGCCGAGACAGGGTTGCAACTAATGAAAAACTGTTTTTT.

This rearrangement joins TRBV12-5 to TRBJ2-1, with D possibly matching TRBD2 (5 bases). The CDR3 is made up of 12 amino acids. CDR1 LGHNT and CDR2 FRNRAP come from the germline V gene. Between the trimmed V and J ends, which lost 5 bases and 7 bases, there was a span of 9 bases. The CDR3 loop reads CASGQSGNEQFF. In DNA form, the CDR3 reads TGTGCTAGTGGTCAGAGCGGTAATGAGCAGTTCTTC. The entire variable domain, with the rest obtained from reference TRBV12-5 and TRBJ2-1, is as follows: DARVTQTPRHKVTEMGQEVTMRCQPILGHNTVFWYRQTMMQGLELLAYFRNRAPLDDSGMPKDRFSAEMPDATLATLKIQPSEPRDSAVYFCASGQSGNEQFFGPGTRLTVL.

The V gene is TRBV9, the J gene TRBJ1-1; D perhaps matches TRBD1 (5 bases). The CDR3 spans 13 residues. V dropped 4 bases and J dropped 3 bases, with 10 bases sitting between them. Germline CDR1 is SGDLS and CDR2 is YYNGEE. In DNA form, the CDR3 reads TGTGCCAGCAGCCCCCGGGGGGACACTGAAGCTTTCTTT. It yields the protein CASSPRGDTEAFF.

The rearrangement uses TRBV19 and TRBJ1-5; D may be TRBD1 (5 bases). V lost 0 bases to trimming and J lost 7 bases, with 16 bases between them. The CDR3 runs to 16 residues. Germline-derived CDR1 and CDR2 are LNHDA and SQIVND (reference sequence). The CDR3: CASSIEADRRGQPQHF. The CDR3 coding sequence is TGTGCCAGTAGTATAGAGGCCGACAGACGAGGACAGCCCCAGCATTTT.

This sequence joins TRBV7-8 and TRBJ2-5, with 7 bases lining up with TRBD2. This CDR3 contains 12 residues. Germline CDR1 SGHVS, CDR2 FQNEAQ. V gave up 5 bases and J gave up 7 bases; unmatched junction bases: 4. CDR3 protein: CASSPPGGTQYF. CDR3 nucleotides: TGTGCCAGCAGCCCCCCGGGGGGGACCCAGTACTTC.

This rearrangement joins TRBV5-6 to TRBJ2-3; D ambiguous. CDR3 size: 15 residues. The germline CDR1 and CDR2 sequences are SGHDT and YYEEEE. V was shortened by 4 bases and J by 0 bases, with 12 bases between the two germline ends. CDR3 bases: TGTGCCAGCAGCAACAGACCATCTAGCACAGATACGCAGTATTTT. This codes for CASSNRPSSTDTQYF.

The gene calls are TRBV18 and TRBJ1-1, with D perhaps TRBD1 (6 bases). Germline loops: CDR1 KGHSH, CDR2 LQKENI. Trimming pared 2 bases from V and 6 bases from J, leaving 13 bases between. CDR3 length equals 14 residues. CDR3 in amino acids: CASSPSQGRAEAFF. CDR3 DNA sequence: TGTGCCAGCTCACCAAGTCAGGGGAGAGCTGAAGCTTTCTTT.

The genes are TRBV11-2 and TRBJ2-2, with a tentative D call TRBD2 (6 bases). Germline V CDR1 and CDR2: SGHAT, FQNNGV. CDR3 length: 13 residues. The ends were cut back, 4 bases at V and 6 bases at J, with 9 bases in the middle. CDR3 loop: CASSSGEAGELFF. CDR3 sequence (DNA): TGTGCCAGCAGCTCCGGGGAGGCCGGGGAGCTGTTTTTT.